This TCR beta chain was obtained from a study of graft-versus-host responses after intestinal transplantation. Points from the study as a whole: Analysis identified GvH clones in recipient marrow, with some appearing first in ileum or blood.

This CDR3 region has 16 residues. Germline assignment: CDR1 SGHTA and CDR2 FQGNSA. Assay used: immunoSEQ multiplex PCR; TCRdb lists only in-frame clones, some missing. The sample yields approximately 78,000 clones, around 87% seen once. Turning to this clone: Antigen unknown.

This sample comprised unstimulated CD8+ T cells sorted from spleen or lymph node cells, obtained before transplant. The chain recombines TRBV7-2 with TRBJ2-5; 10 bases match TRBD2. The end of the DNA aligns better with TRBJ2-7, so the J call may be wrong. The sequence came from a human donor who was the organ donor for an intestinal transplant. CDR3 residues: CASSPPGLAETYEQYF. The CDR3 coding sequence is TGTGCCAGCAGCCCCCCCGGACTAGCGGAGACCTACGAGCAGTACTTC.